This T cell receptor (beta chain) was sequenced in a study of blood T cell repertoires in COVID-19. Study as a whole: Italy, Spain and the United States were the sources of the convalescent and acute COVID-19 samples. T cells, B-cell-depleted T cells, or PBMCs supplied cDNA or gDNA.

Original processing methods: Estimation of nucleated cell counts was performed using reference gene primer amplification. The table came from immunoSEQ multiplex PCR; TCRdb's copy has only in-frame clones and leaves some out. V, J and clone size were drawn from that table, and D and trimming were deduced from the DNA. The sample lists more than 200,000 clones, about nine tenths seen once, with 2% to 2.5% in the top ten. V shed 1 base and J shed 0 bases, with 9 bases lying between them. This CDR3 contains 15 residues. Germline assignment: CDR1 LGHDT and CDR2 YNNKEL (reference sequence). This clonotype was obtained from a woman in her forties or fifties with acute or convalescent COVID-19. The J gene is TRBJ1-1, the V gene TRBV3-1 (or the pseudogene TRBV3-2), with TRBD1 as a possible D gene (6 bases). Sequenced: peripheral blood. The CDR3 nucleotides read TGTGCCAGCAGCCAAGCCGCAGGGGTGAACACTGAAGCTTTCTTT. Protein: CASSQAAGVNTEAFF.